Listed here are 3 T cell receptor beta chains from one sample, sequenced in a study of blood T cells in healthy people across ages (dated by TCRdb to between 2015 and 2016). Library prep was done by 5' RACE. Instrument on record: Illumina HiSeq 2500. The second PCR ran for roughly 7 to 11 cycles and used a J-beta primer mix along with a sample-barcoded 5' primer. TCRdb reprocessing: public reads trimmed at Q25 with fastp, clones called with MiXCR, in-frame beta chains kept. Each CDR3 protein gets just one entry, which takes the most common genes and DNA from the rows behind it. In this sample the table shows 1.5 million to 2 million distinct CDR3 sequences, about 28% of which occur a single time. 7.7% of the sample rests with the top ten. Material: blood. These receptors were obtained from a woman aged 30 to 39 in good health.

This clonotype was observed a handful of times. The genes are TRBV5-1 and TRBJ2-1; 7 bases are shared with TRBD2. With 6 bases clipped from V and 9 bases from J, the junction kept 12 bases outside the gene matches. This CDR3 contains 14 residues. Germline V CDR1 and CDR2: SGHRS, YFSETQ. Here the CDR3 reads CASTPNGGGSEQFF. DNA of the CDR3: TGCGCCAGCACCCCCAATGGGGGGGGGAGTGAGCAGTTCTTC.

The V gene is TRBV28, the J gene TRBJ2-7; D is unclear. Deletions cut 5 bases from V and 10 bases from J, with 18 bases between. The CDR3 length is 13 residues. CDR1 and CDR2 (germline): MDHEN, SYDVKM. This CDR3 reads CASSHDTLEAQYF. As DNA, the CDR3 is TGTGCCAGCAGTCACGACACTTTAGAGGCCCAGTACTTC. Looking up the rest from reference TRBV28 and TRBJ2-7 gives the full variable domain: DVKVTQSSRYLVKRTGEKVFLECVQDMDHENMFWYRQDPGLGLRLIYFSYDVKMKEKGDIPEGYSVSREKKERFSLILESASTNQTSMYLCASSHDTLEAQYFGPGTRLTVT.

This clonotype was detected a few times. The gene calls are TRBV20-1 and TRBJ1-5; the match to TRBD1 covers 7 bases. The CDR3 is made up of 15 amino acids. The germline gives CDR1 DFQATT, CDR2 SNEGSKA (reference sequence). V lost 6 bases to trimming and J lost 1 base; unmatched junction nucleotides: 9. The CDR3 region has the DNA TGCAGTGCACAGGCCGGGACAGCAAGCAATCAGCCCCAGCATTTT. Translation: CSAQAGTASNQPQHF.